A selection of T cell receptor beta chains follows, all from one sample in a study of T cell responses to AZD1222 COVID-19 vaccine. Data came from immunoSEQ multiplex PCR; TCRdb stores just in-frame clones and leaves some out. The sample has tens of thousands of clones; 75% to 90% are singletons. The specimen comprised peripheral blood, sampled 28 days after the second AZD1222 dose. The source is an adult who received the AZD1222 COVID-19 vaccine. CDR3s include the opening cysteine and the closing phenylalanine or tryptophan. A D gene is named only where the DNA matches it firmly. Size values are once, few and many counts, or a class for expanded clones, and some rows have none.

V gene	J gene	D gene	clone size	CDR3 DNA	CDR3 protein
TRBV30	TRBJ2-3	TRBD2	once	TGTGCCTGGAATCCTAGCGGGGGAAATACGCAGTATTTT	CAWNPSGGNTQYF
TRBV15	TRBJ1-2	TRBD1	NA	TGTGCCACCAGCACATTCAGGGGGGATGGCTACACCTTC	CATSTFRGDGYTF
TRBV7-9	TRBJ2-5	TRBD2	NA	TGTGCCAGCAGCTCCGGCCTGTACAGCGGGAGACGGAGGGAGACCCAGTACTTC	CASSSGLYSGRRRETQYF
TRBV7-9	TRBJ1-2	NA	NA	TGTGCCATCTACAGCTATGGCTACACCTTC	CAIYSYGYTF
TRBV2	TRBJ1-4	NA	NA	TGTGCCAGCAGTGAACCAAATACAGGGAGGACTAATGAAAAACTGTTTTTT	CASSEPNTGRTNEKLFF
TRBV30	TRBJ1-2	NA	NA	TGTGCCTGGAGTGTCACAACTCGGGGCTACACCTTC	CAWSVTTRGYTF
TRBV7-2	TRBJ2-7	NA	NA	TGTGCCAGCGCCAGCCAAAACTCCTACGAGCAGTACTTC	CASASQNSYEQYF
TRBV3-1/TRBV3-2	TRBJ1-4	NA	NA	TGTGCCAGCAGCCAAGATTTGGGGTTAGCCGAAAAACTGTTTTTT	CASSQDLGLAEKLFF
TRBV2	TRBJ2-1	NA	NA	TGTGCCAGCAGTCAGGGATCCCCTGAGCAGTTCTTC	CASSQGSPEQFF
TRBV7-8	TRBJ1-2	NA	NA	TGTGCCAGCAGCTTAGGTTTAAAGGGATTTGATGGTGGCTACACCTTC	CASSLGLKGFDGGYTF
TRBV6-5	TRBJ2-7	NA	NA	TGTGCCAGCACCTGGGACGGATCCTACGAGCAGTACTTC	CASTWDGSYEQYF
TRBV6-5	TRBJ2-3	NA	NA	TGTGCCAGCAGTTACGCAGGGGTTACCACAGATACGCAGTATTTT	CASSYAGVTTDTQYF
TRBV18	TRBJ1-2	NA	NA	TGTGCCAGCTCACCTCGAGGGGATAGGAACTATGGCTACACCTTC	CASSPRGDRNYGYTF
TRBV25-1	TRBJ1-2	NA	NA	TGTGCCAGCAGTGTGACAGAAAACTATGGCTACACCTTC	CASSVTENYGYTF
TRBV30	TRBJ2-1	TRBD2	NA	TGTGCCTGGGATATTAGCGGGAGGGGGGATGAGCAGTTCTTC	CAWDISGRGDEQFF
TRBV18	TRBJ1-5	TRBD1	NA	TGTGCCAGCTCACCACTTCTCCGGACAGGAGTTTATCAGCCCCAGCATTTT	CASSPLLRTGVYQPQHF
TRBV19	TRBJ2-7	TRBD1	NA	TGTGCCAGTAGTATCCGCCTGGGACAGGACTACGAGCAGTACTTC	CASSIRLGQDYEQYF
TRBV7-9	TRBJ2-5	TRBD2	NA	TGTGCCAGCAGCTTAAATCGGGGGGGCCAAGAGACCCAGTACTTC	CASSLNRGGQETQYF
TRBV7-2	TRBJ2-7	NA	NA	TGTGCCAGCAGCTTAGCAGGGGGGCTAGCGGACTCCTACGAGCAGTACTTC	CASSLAGGLADSYEQYF
TRBV2	TRBJ1-1	NA	once	TGTGCTGCCCCGGGGGGGACGAACACTGAAGCTTTCTTT	CAAPGGTNTEAFF
TRBV9	TRBJ2-2	TRBD1	NA	TGTGCCAGCAGCGAACAGGGGGTCGACTACGCCGGGGAGCTGTTTTTT	CASSEQGVDYAGELFF
TRBV19	TRBJ1-5	NA	NA	TGTGCCAGTACCCTTTATAGCAATCAGCCCCAGCATTTT	CASTLYSNQPQHF
TRBV19	TRBJ1-1	NA	NA	TGTGCCAGTAGTATCACGGGCGAACTATATGAAGCTTTCTTT	CASSITGELYEAFF
TRBV11-3	TRBJ2-2	NA	NA	TGTGCCAGCAGCTTAAAGCCAAACGGGGAGCTGTTTTTT	CASSLKPNGELFF
TRBV6-4	TRBJ2-7	TRBD1	NA	TGTGCCAGCAGTGCCGGGACAGGGGGCTACGAGCAGTACTTC	CASSAGTGGYEQYF
TRBV27	TRBJ1-1	NA	NA	TGTGCCAGCAGCCGAGCCAGGGTCCTGAACACTGAAGCTTTCTTT	CASSRARVLNTEAFF
TRBV2	TRBJ1-2	TRBD1	NA	TGTGCCAGCAGTGAACCATGGACAGGGGAGGGGTATTTGTATGGCTACACCTTC	CASSEPWTGEGYLYGYTF
TRBV6-2/TRBV6-3	TRBJ2-3	NA	NA	TGTGCCAGCAGTTACTCTCTAACAGATACGCAGTATTTT	CASSYSLTDTQYF
TRBV6-5	TRBJ2-2	NA	NA	TGTGCCAGCAGTTACTTATTTACCCCTGGCGGGGAGCTGTTTTTT	CASSYLFTPGGELFF
TRBV19	TRBJ2-2	NA	NA	TGTGCCAGTACCAGATCGGGGGGGGAGCTGTTTTTT	CASTRSGGELFF
TRBV1	TRBJ2-5	NA	NA	TGCACCAGCTCTGGGGGGGGTATCCAAGAGACCCAGTACTTC	CTSSGGGIQETQYF
TRBV2	TRBJ2-5	TRBD1	NA	TGTGCCAGCAGTGAATCGAGACAGGGGGCCCAAGAGACCCAGTACTTC	CASSESRQGAQETQYF
TRBV6-5	TRBJ1-1	NA	NA	TGTGCCCACAGCTTGAACACTGAAGCTTTCTTT	CAHSLNTEAFF
TRBV30	TRBJ2-3	TRBD2	NA	TGTGCCTGGAGTCTCGGGACTAGCGGGAGGACAGATACGCAGTATTTT	CAWSLGTSGRTDTQYF
TRBV7-9	TRBJ2-3	NA	NA	TGTGCCAGCAGCCTATCGCTGGGGGATAGGGCAGATACGCAGTATTTT	CASSLSLGDRADTQYF
TRBV2	TRBJ1-1	NA	once	TGTGCCAGCAGTTATAGGAGTATGAACACTGAAGCTTTCTTT	CASSYRSMNTEAFF
TRBV19	TRBJ2-6	NA	NA	TGTGCCAGTAGTGAGTGGTCCGGGGCCAACGTCCTGACTTTC	CASSEWSGANVLTF
TRBV9	TRBJ2-1	TRBD2	NA	TGTGCCAGCAGCCCCGAGATCTTAGCGGGACCCCCTCGTGAGCAGTTCTTC	CASSPEILAGPPREQFF
TRBV30	TRBJ1-1	TRBD1	NA	TGTGCCTGGGACAGGGGGCTTTACACTGAAGCTTTCTTT	CAWDRGLYTEAFF
TRBV4-1	TRBJ2-2	NA	NA	TGCGCCAGCAGATACGGCGGAACGAACACCGGGGAGCTGTTTTTT	CASRYGGTNTGELFF
TRBV7-9	TRBJ2-1	NA	once	TGTGCCAGCAGCTCCCTTTTAAATGAGCAGTTCTTC	CASSSLLNEQFF
TRBV10-3	TRBJ2-3	NA	once	TGTGCCATCCGGGACGAGAGCACAGATACGCAGTATTTT	CAIRDESTDTQYF